These T cell receptor beta chains were read from a single sample in a study of blood T cell dynamics during melanoma immunotherapy. This table comes from immunoSEQ multiplex PCR, and its TCRdb copy is limited to in-frame clones, with some not included. The sample has about 7,200 clones; about 86% are singletons. The input for sequencing was blood, taken from a patient treated with checkpoint blockade. The receptors stem from a human donor with melanoma. Both conserved end residues are part of each CDR3. A D gene is named only where the DNA matches it firmly. Clone size is stated in some rows and not others, as once, few, many or a class when expanded.

NA,TRBJ2-7,NA,TRBV5-1,CASSFRAGGYEQYF,TGCGCCAGCAGCTTCCGAGCAGGGGGGTACGAGCAGTACTTC
NA,TRBJ1-2,NA,TRBV19,CASSIPGQKYGYTF,TGTGCCAGTAGTATCCCAGGACAAAAATATGGCTACACCTTC
NA,TRBJ1-2,NA,TRBV5-1,CASSLVQGSYGYTF,TGCGCCAGCAGCTTGGTGCAGGGAAGCTATGGCTACACCTTC
NA,TRBJ1-3,few,TRBV4-2,CASSQEHVRGGNTIYF,TGTGCCAGCAGCCAAGAGCACGTCCGTGGGGGAAACACCATATATTTT
NA,TRBJ1-2,NA,TRBV7-9,CASSLAHMSGQAFNYGYTF,TGTGCCAGCAGCTTAGCGCACATGTCGGGACAAGCCTTTAACTATGGCTACACCTTC
NA,TRBJ2-6,NA,TRBV5-1,CASSRWNWQGTLSGANVLTF,TGCGCCAGCAGCCGGTGGAATTGGCAGGGTACCCTCTCTGGGGCCAACGTCCTGACTTTC
NA,TRBJ2-7,NA,TRBV6-1,CASSAQGGSSYEQYF,TGTGCCAGCAGTGCCCAGGGGGGAAGCTCCTACGAGCAGTACTTC
TRBD1,TRBJ2-7,few,TRBV2,CASSDQDRASSYEQYF,TGTGCCAGCAGTGACCAAGACAGGGCTAGCTCCTACGAGCAGTACTTC
NA,TRBJ1-4,few,TRBV28,CASSFIRSTNEKLFF,TGTGCCAGCAGTTTTATACGATCAACTAATGAAAAACTGTTTTTT
NA,TRBJ1-2,NA,TRBV28,CASSLGALFNYGYTF,TGTGCCAGCAGTTTAGGGGCGCTTTTTAACTATGGCTACACCTTC
NA,TRBJ2-6,NA,TRBV11-1,CASSLGWSGANVLTF,TGTGCCAGCAGCTTAGGGTGGTCTGGGGCCAACGTCCTGACTTTC
TRBD1,TRBJ1-2,NA,TRBV10-3,CAISLGQKNNYGYTF,TGTGCCATCTCTTTGGGACAGAAGAATAACTATGGCTACACCTTC
NA,TRBJ1-2,NA,TRBV2,CASEPIRGTTNPDQNYGYTF,TGTGCCAGCGAACCCATTAGGGGTACAACTAATCCCGATCAGAATTATGGCTACACCTTC
NA,TRBJ1-6,NA,TRBV4-1,CASSHLGRPGSPLHF,TGCGCCAGCAGCCATTTGGGAAGGCCCGGTTCACCCCTCCACTTT
NA,TRBJ2-7,NA,TRBV4-3,CASSQDWASFSSEQYF,TGCGCCAGCAGCCAAGATTGGGCAAGCTTCTCTTCCGAGCAGTACTTC
NA,TRBJ1-5,once,TRBV28,CASSFAPNQPQHF,TGTGCCAGCAGTTTCGCGCCGAATCAGCCCCAGCATTTT
TRBD1,TRBJ1-6,NA,TRBV27,CASRDREYSPLHF,TGTGCCAGCAGGGACAGGGAATATTCACCCCTCCACTTT
NA,TRBJ1-5,NA,TRBV6-4,CASSDSADGNQPQHF,TGTGCCAGCAGTGATTCAGCAGACGGCAATCAGCCCCAGCATTTT
NA,TRBJ1-2,NA,TRBV11-1,CASSLDGRNYGYTF,TGTGCCAGCAGCTTAGACGGCCGAAACTATGGCTACACCTTC
NA,TRBJ1-1,NA,TRBV5-1,CASSLGGSQRTEAFF,TGCGCCAGCAGCTTGGGGGGGAGCCAAAGGACTGAAGCTTTCTTT
NA,TRBJ2-7,NA,TRBV4-3,CASSQGWDTVYEQYF,TGCGCCAGCAGCCAAGGGTGGGACACCGTCTACGAGCAGTACTTC
NA,TRBJ2-7,NA,TRBV19,CASSSLPGRGEQYF,TGTGCCAGTAGTTCCCTCCCCGGGAGAGGCGAGCAGTACTTC
TRBD1,TRBJ1-1,once,TRBV9,CASSVEPRDSLNTEAFF,TGTGCCAGCAGCGTAGAGCCCCGGGACAGCTTGAACACTGAAGCTTTCTTT
TRBD1,TRBJ1-5,once,TRBV30,CAWGPGQGSNQPQHF,TGTGCCTGGGGCCCAGGACAGGGAAGCAATCAGCCCCAGCATTTT
TRBD1,TRBJ2-7,NA,TRBV6-1,CASSEATGWNDEQYF,TGTGCCAGCAGTGAAGCGACAGGGTGGAACGACGAGCAGTACTTC
NA,TRBJ1-1,NA,TRBV29-1,CSGRSGNTEAFF,TGCAGCGGCAGGTCCGGGAACACTGAAGCTTTCTTT
NA,TRBJ2-7,NA,TRBV13,CASSPDSYEQYF,TGTGCCAGCAGTCCCGACTCCTACGAGCAGTACTTC
NA,TRBJ1-2,NA,TRBV19,CASQQAYGYTF,TGTGCCAGTCAACAGGCTTATGGCTACACCTTC
TRBD1,TRBJ1-1,NA,TRBV27,CASSGDYRDRGNTEAFF,TGTGCCAGCAGTGGGGATTACCGGGACAGGGGTAATACTGAAGCTTTCTTT